This TCR beta chain derives from a study of T cell changes during pregnancy in multiple sclerosis. Germline V gene lookup returns CDR1 SGHNT and CDR2 YYREEE (reference sequence). After removal of 4 bases from V and 8 bases from J, the junction contained 9 bases not matched to a gene. This CDR3 has 14 amino acids. Sequencing used immunoSEQ multiplex PCR; TCRdb keeps in-frame clones, though not all of them. The data contain 70,000 to 75,000 clones, 80% to 95% of them singletons. This clonotype originated in a female donor with multiple sclerosis, enrolled in a pregnancy study. The sequences come from peripheral blood, collected in the second trimester of pregnancy. This chain links TRBV5-4 with TRBJ2-4, with 7 bases identical to TRBD1. In nucleotides, the CDR3 is TGTGCCAGCAGCGCCCGGGACAGAGGGGACATTCAGTACTTC. It is translated as CASSARDRGDIQYF.